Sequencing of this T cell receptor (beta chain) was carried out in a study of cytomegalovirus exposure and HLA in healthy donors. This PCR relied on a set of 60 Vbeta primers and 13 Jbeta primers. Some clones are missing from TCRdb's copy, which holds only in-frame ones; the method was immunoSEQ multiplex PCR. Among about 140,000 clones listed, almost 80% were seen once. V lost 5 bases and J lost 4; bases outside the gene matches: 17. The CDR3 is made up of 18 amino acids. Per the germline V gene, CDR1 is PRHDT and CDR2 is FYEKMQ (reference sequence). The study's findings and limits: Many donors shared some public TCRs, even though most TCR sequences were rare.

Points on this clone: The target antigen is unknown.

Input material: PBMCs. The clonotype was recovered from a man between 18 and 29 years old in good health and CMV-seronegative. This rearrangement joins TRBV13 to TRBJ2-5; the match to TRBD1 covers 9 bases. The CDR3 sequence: CASSPLGQGWGAGETQYF. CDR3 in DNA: TGTGCCAGCAGCCCACTGGGACAGGGATGGGGTGCCGGAGAGACCCAGTACTTC.